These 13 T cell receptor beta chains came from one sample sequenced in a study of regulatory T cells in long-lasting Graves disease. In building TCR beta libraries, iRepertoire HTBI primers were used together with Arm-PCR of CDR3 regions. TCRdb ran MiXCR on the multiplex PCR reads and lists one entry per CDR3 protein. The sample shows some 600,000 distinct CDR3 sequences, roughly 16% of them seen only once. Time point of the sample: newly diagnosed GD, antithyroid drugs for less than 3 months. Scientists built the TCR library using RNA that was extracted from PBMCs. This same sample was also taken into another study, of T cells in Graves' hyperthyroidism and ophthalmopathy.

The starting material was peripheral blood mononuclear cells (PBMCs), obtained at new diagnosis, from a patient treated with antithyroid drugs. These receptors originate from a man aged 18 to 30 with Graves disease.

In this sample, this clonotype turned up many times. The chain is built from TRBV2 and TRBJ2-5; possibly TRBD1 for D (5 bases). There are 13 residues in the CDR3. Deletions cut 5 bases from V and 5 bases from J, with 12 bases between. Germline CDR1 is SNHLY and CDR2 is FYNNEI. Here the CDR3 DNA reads TGTGCCAGCAGTAACGCAGGGTCGGAGACCCAGTACTTC. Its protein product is CASSNAGSETQYF.

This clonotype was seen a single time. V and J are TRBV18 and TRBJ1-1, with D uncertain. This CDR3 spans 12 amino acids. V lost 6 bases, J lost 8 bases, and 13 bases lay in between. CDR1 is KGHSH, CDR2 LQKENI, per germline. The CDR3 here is CASSLFVGEAFF. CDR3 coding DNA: TGTGCCAGCTCCCTTTTCGTAGGAGAAGCTTTCTTT.

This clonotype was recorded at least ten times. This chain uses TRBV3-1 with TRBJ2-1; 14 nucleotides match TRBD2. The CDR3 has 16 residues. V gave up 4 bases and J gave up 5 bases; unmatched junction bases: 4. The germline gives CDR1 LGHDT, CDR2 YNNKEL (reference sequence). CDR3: CASSLGLAGVNNEQFF. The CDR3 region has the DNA TGTGCCAGCAGCCTGGGACTAGCGGGAGTAAACAATGAGCAGTTCTTC.

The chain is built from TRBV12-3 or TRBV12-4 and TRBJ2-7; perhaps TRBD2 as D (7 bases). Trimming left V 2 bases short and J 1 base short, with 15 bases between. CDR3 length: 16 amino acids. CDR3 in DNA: TGTGCCAGCAGTTTAAGATCGGGGGGCCCATCCTACGAGCAGTACTTC. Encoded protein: CASSLRSGGPSYEQYF.

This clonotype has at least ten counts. CDR3 protein: CAISDPSAGGFKGSWGYEQYF. CDR3 sequence (DNA): TGTGCCATCAGTGACCCTTCAGCAGGGGGCTTCAAGGGTTCGTGGGGCTACGAGCAGTACTTC. The chain couples TRBV10-3 to TRBJ2-7, with 8 bases aligning to TRBD1. Trimming cost V 3 bases and J 3 bases; bases outside gene matches: 25. This CDR3 region has 21 residues. In germline, CDR1 is ENHRY, CDR2 SYGVKD.

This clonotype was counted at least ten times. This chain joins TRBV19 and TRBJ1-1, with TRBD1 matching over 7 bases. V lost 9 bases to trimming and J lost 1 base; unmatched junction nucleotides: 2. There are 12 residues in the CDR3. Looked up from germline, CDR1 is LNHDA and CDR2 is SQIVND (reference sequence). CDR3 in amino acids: CASRTGNTEAFF. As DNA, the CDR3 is TGTGCCAGCAGGACAGGGAACACTGAAGCTTTCTTT.

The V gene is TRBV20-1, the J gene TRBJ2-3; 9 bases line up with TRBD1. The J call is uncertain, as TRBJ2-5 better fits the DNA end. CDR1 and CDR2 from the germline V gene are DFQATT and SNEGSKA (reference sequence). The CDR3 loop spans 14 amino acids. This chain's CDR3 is CSAISGTGRETQYF. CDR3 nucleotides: TGCAGTGCTATATCCGGGACAGGGAGAGAGACCCAGTACTTC.

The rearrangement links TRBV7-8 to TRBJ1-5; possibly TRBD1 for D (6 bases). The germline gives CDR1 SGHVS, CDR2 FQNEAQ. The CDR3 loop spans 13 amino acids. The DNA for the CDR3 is TGTGCGAGTACAGGGATTCGGGGTCAGCCCCAGCATTTT. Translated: CASTGIRGQPQHF. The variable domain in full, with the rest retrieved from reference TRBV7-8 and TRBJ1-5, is GAGVSQSPRYKVAKRGQDVALRCDPISGHVSLFWYQQALGQGPEFLTYFQNEAQLDKSGLPSDRFFAERPEGSVSTLKIQRTQQEDSAVYLCASTGIRGQPQHFGDGTRLSIL.

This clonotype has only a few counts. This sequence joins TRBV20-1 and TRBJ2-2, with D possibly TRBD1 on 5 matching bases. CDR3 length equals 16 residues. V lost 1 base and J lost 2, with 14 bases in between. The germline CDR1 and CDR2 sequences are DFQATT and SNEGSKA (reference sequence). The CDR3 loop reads CSARVPGMSNTGELFF. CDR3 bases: TGCAGTGCTAGAGTGCCAGGGATGTCCAACACCGGGGAGCTGTTTTTT.

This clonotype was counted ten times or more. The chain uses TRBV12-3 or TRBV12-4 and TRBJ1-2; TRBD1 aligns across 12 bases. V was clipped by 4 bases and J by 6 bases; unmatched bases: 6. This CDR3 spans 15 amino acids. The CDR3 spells CASSYPGQGAHGYTF. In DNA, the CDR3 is TGTGCCAGCAGTTATCCGGGACAGGGGGCCCATGGCTACACCTTC.

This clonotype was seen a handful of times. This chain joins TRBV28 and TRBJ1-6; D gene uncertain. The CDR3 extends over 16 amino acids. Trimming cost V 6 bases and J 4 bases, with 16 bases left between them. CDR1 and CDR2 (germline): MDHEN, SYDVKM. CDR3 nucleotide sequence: TGTGCCAGCAGCCAAAGGACGGGTTTTTATAATTCACCCCTCCACTTT. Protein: CASSQRTGFYNSPLHF.

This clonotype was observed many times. The CDR3 sequence is CSAPPHKHEQFF. The DNA of the CDR3 is TGCAGTGCGCCACCGCACAAACATGAGCAGTTCTTC. J is TRBJ2-1 and V is TRBV20-1, with D uncertain. The germline CDR1 and CDR2 sequences are DFQATT and SNEGSKA (reference sequence). The CDR3 is 12 residues long. The V gene lost 6 bases and the J gene lost 8 bases, with 14 bases spanning the gap.

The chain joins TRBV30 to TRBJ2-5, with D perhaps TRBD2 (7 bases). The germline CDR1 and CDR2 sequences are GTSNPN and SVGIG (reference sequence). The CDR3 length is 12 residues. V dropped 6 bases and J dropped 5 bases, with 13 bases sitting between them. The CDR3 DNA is TGTGCCTGCGGAGAGGGGGGGGAGACCCAGTACTTC. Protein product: CACGEGGETQYF. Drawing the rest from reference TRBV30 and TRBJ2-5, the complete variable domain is SQTIHQWPATLVQPVGSPLSLECTVEGTSNPNLYWYRQAAGRGLQLLFYSVGIGQISSEVPQNLSASRPQDRQFILSSKKLLLSDSGFYLCACGEGGETQYFGPGTRLLVL.